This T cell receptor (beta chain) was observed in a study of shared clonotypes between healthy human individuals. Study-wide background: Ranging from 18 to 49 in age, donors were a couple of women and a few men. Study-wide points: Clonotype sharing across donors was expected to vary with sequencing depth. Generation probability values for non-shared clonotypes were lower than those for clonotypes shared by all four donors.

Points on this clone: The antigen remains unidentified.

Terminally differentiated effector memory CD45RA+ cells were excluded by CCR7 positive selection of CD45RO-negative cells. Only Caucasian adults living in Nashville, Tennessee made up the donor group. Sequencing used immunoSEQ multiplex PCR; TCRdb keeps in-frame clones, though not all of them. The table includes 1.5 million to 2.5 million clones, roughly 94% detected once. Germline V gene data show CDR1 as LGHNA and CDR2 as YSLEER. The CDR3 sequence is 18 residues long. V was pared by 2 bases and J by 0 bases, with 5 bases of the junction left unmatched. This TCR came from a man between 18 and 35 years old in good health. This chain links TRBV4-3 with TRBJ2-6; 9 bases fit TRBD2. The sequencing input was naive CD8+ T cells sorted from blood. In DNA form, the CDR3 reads TGCGCCAGCAGCCAAACGAGCGGGAGGTCCTCTGGGGCCAACGTCCTGACTTTC. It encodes CASSQTSGRSSGANVLTF.